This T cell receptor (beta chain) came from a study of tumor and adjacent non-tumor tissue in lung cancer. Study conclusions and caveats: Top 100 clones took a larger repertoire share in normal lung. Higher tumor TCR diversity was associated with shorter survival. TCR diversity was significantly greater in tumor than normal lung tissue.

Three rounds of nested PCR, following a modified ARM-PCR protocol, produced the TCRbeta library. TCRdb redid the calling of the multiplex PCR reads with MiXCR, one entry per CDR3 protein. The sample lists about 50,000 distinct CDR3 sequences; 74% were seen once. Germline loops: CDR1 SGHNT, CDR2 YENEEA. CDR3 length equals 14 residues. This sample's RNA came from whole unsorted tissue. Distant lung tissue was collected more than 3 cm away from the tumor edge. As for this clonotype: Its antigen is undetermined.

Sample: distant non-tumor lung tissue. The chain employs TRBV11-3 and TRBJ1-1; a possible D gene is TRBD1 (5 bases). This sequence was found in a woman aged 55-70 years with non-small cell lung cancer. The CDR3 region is CVRSLGHSATEAFF. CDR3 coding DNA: TGTGTCAGAAGCTTAGGACACTCCGCTACTGAAGCTTTCTTT.